The 17 T cell receptor beta chains listed next were all sequenced from one sample in a study of OX40 agonist ivuxolimab in advanced cancers. Here immunoSEQ multiplex PCR was the method, and the copy in TCRdb shows in-frame clones only, minus some. This table has about 81,000 clones, just over 90% appearing once. This material consisted of CD4+ or CD8+ T cells sorted from blood, taken in a trial of the OX40 agonist ivuxolimab. These receptors were taken from an adult with an advanced solid tumor such as melanoma, head and neck, liver or kidney cancer.

J is TRBJ2-1 and V is TRBV9, with D possibly matching TRBD2 (6 bases). This CDR3 has 15 amino acids. The V end was cut by 6 bases, the J end by 6 bases, with 19 bases between. Germline CDR1 SGDLS, CDR2 YYNGEE. Here the CDR3 DNA reads TGTGCCAGCACCCCAAGCGATCTCGGGAGCAATGAGCAGTTCTTC. It specifies CASTPSDLGSNEQFF.

The rearrangement links TRBV9 to TRBJ2-7; D is uncertain. Germline CDR1 and CDR2: SGDLS and YYNGEE. The CDR3 runs 19 residues. V shed 0 bases and J shed 0 bases, with 22 bases lying between them. CDR3 DNA sequence: TGTGCCAGCAGCGTAGGGTCCCTAGGGTCAGGCCGAAGCTCCTACGAGCAGTACTTC. Protein product: CASSVGSLGSGRSSYEQYF.

The chain recombines TRBV5-6 with TRBJ2-1, with unresolved D. In germline, CDR1 is SGHDT, CDR2 YYEEEE. The CDR3 loop spans 12 amino acids. Trimming shortened V by 2 bases and J by 5 bases, and 5 bases separated the two germline ends. CDR3 in DNA: TGTGCCAGCAGCTTAAGCGACAATGAGCAGTTCTTC. Translation: CASSLSDNEQFF.

The rearrangement uses TRBV19 and TRBJ2-2; 8 nucleotides match TRBD1. The V gene's germline CDR1 is LNHDA and CDR2 SQIVND (reference sequence). Trimming took 3 bases from V and 11 from J; bases not matched to a gene: 11. The CDR3 is 15 amino acids. The CDR3 loop reads CASSIRDRIVVELFF. The CDR3 bases are TGTGCCAGTAGTATTCGGGACAGGATCGTCGTAGAGCTGTTTTTT.

V usage is TRBV6-5 and J usage is TRBJ2-1; 9 bases align to TRBD1. The CDR3 spans 13 residues. J was trimmed by 10 bases and V by 2 bases; bases with no gene match: 3. Germline assignment: CDR1 MNHEY and CDR2 SVGAGI. CDR3 in amino acids: CASSYTGGREQFF. The DNA for the CDR3 is TGTGCCAGCAGTTACACAGGGGGCCGGGAGCAGTTCTTC.

The J gene is TRBJ2-5, the V gene TRBV7-3; TRBD2 agrees at 11 bases. Trimming took 2 bases from V and 4 from J; bases not matched to a gene: 21. CDR3 length equals 21 residues. Germline CDR1 is SGHTA and CDR2 is FQGTGA. CDR3 region: CASSLYGSSGRWDKVTETQYF. In nucleotides, the CDR3 is TGTGCCAGCAGCTTATATGGGTCTAGCGGGAGGTGGGACAAGGTCACAGAGACCCAGTACTTC.

The V call is TRBV7-2, the J call TRBJ1-5; 10 nucleotides align to TRBD1. V shed 3 bases and J 0 bases; nucleotides not matched to a gene: 5. Germline CDR1 and CDR2: SGHTA and FQGNSA. There are 17 residues in the CDR3. The CDR3 region is CASSLTGGPYSNQPQHF. The CDR3 DNA is TGTGCCAGCAGCTTGACAGGGGGCCCGTATAGCAATCAGCCCCAGCATTTT.

The chain combines TRBV5-5 with TRBJ1-1, with 7 positions matching TRBD1. The germline CDR1 and CDR2 sequences are SGHKS and YYEKEE (reference sequence). Trimming at V came to 2 bases and at J to 12 bases, leaving 10 bases not matched to a gene. The CDR3 extends over 13 amino acids. CDR3 nucleotides: TGTGCCAGCAGCTTCCAGGGGGATGACGAATCTTTCTTT. It translates to CASSFQGDDESFF.

The J gene is TRBJ2-7, the V gene TRBV7-9; D gene ambiguous. Trimming shortened V by 4 bases and J by 6 bases, and 10 bases separated the two germline ends. Germline V gene sequence: CDR1 SEHNR, CDR2 FQNEAQ (reference sequence). CDR3 length: 12 amino acids. This CDR3 is CASSSSSLEQYF. In DNA form, the CDR3 reads TGTGCCAGCAGCTCCTCGTCCCTCGAGCAGTACTTC.

By proportion, this clone is medium-sized (0.01 to 0.1%). This chain joins TRBV25-1 and TRBJ2-1, with D possibly TRBD1 on 6 matching bases. The V end lost 0 bases, the J end lost 4 bases, and 16 bases lay between the germline ends. In germline, CDR1 is MGHDK, CDR2 SYGVNS. There are 17 residues in the CDR3. CDR3 coding DNA: TGTGCCAGCAGTGAATATAGGTCAGGGGACCAATACAATGAGCAGTTCTTC. It yields the protein CASSEYRSGDQYNEQFF.

This clone occurred once. This sample also contains other DNA sequences that code for the same CDR3. J is TRBJ2-1 and V is TRBV27; D is possibly TRBD1 (5 bases). V lost 3 bases, J lost 0 bases, and 9 bases lay in between. The CDR3 runs to 15 residues. Germline CDR1 is MNHEY and CDR2 is SMNVEV (reference sequence). The DNA of the CDR3 is TGTGCCAGCAGTTTGGGGCTAGTCTCCTACAATGAGCAGTTCTTC. It encodes CASSLGLVSYNEQFF.

The chain joins TRBV19 to TRBJ1-1; 8 bases map to TRBD1. Looked up from germline, CDR1 is LNHDA and CDR2 is SQIVND (reference sequence). The CDR3 loop spans 14 amino acids. V lost 1 base to trimming and J lost 4 bases; unmatched junction nucleotides: 2. CDR3 sequence: CASSIGTGPTEAFF. CDR3 coding DNA: TGTGCCAGTAGTATAGGGACAGGGCCCACTGAAGCTTTCTTT.

This clone has only one observation. The chain uses TRBV30 and TRBJ2-5, with D maybe TRBD1 (5 bases). V gave up 4 bases and J gave up 5 bases, with 14 bases separating them. Germline V gene data show CDR1 as GTSNPN and CDR2 as SVGIG (reference sequence). The CDR3 is made up of 13 amino acids. The CDR3 DNA follows: TGTGCCTGGAATTCCCAGGGATCCGAGACCCAGTACTTC. Protein product: CAWNSQGSETQYF.

The chain couples TRBV9 to TRBJ2-1; D is possibly TRBD2 (5 bases). V was clipped by 3 bases and J by 0 bases, with 10 bases between them. CDR3 length: 15 residues. Germline loops: CDR1 SGDLS, CDR2 YYNGEE. The CDR3 sequence: CASSASGISYNEQFF. CDR3 nucleotides: TGTGCCAGCAGCGCCTCCGGGATCTCCTACAATGAGCAGTTCTTC.

This clone was recorded once. V and J are TRBV20-1 and TRBJ2-1; D is uncertain. CDR3 length equals 11 residues. V was cut by 6 bases and J by 10 bases, with 13 bases left in between. CDR1 is DFQATT, CDR2 SNEGSKA, per germline (reference sequence). CDR3 loop: CSAPLLGEQFF. The CDR3 nucleotides read TGCAGTGCCCCCTTATTGGGAGAGCAGTTCTTC.

This clone was recorded only once. The chain combines TRBV4-3 with TRBJ1-2; no firm D call. Per the germline V gene, CDR1 is LGHNA and CDR2 is YSLEER. CDR3 length equals 16 residues. Trimming left V 4 bases short and J 0 bases short, with 15 bases between. The CDR3 DNA reads TGCGCCAGCAGCCCTGGGCCAGCTACTACTAACTATGGCTACACCTTC. It specifies CASSPGPATTNYGYTF.

The chain employs TRBV27 and TRBJ2-3, with D unclear. From germline, CDR1 is MNHEY and CDR2 SMNVEV (reference sequence). The CDR3 length is 15 residues. V lost 5 bases and J lost 3, with 15 bases in between. The CDR3: CASSPPGPATDTQYF. In DNA, the CDR3 is TGTGCCAGCAGTCCTCCCGGACCAGCGACAGATACGCAGTATTTT.